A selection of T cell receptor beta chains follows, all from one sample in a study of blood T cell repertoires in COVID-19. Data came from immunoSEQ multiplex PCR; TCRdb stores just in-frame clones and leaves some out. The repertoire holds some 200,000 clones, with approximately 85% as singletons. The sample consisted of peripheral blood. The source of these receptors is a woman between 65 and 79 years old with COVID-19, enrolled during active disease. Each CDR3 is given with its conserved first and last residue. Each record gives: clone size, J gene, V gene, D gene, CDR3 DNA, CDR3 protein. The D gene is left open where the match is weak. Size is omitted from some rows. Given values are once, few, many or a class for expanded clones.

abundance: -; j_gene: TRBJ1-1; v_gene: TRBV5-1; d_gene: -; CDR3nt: TGCGCCAGCAGCCTATCAACCACAGGAACTGAAGCTTTCTTT; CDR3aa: CASSLSTTGTEAFF
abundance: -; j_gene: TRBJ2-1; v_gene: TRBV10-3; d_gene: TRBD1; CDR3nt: TGTGCCATCAGTGAGTCGAGGACAGGGACCGATGAGCAGTTCTTC; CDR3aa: CAISESRTGTDEQFF
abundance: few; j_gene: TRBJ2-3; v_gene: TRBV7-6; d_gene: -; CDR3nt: TGTGCCAGCAGCTTAGGGCTAGTCACAGATACGCAGTATTTT; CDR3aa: CASSLGLVTDTQYF
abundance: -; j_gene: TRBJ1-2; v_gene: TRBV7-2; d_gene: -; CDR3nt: TGTGCCAGCAGCTTTGGGGGGGCGCGGGTCTATGGCTACACCTTC; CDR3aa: CASSFGGARVYGYTF
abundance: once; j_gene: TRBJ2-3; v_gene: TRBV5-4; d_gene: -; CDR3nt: TGTGCCAGCAGCTTGCCCGGGAGAGGATCAGATACGCAGTATTTT; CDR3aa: CASSLPGRGSDTQYF
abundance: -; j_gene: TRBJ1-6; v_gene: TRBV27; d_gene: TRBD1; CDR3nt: TGTGCCAGCAGTTTTATTTGGACAGGAAATTCACCCCTCCACTTT; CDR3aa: CASSFIWTGNSPLHF
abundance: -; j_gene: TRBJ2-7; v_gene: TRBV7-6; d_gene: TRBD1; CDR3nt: TGTGCCAGCAGCTTAGCTGGGACAGGGGCCCCTTCCTACGAGCAGTACTTC; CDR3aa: CASSLAGTGAPSYEQYF
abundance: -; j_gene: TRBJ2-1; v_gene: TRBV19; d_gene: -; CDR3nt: TGTGCCAGTAGTAATCAGGGATCCCTCAATGAGCAGTTCTTC; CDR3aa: CASSNQGSLNEQFF
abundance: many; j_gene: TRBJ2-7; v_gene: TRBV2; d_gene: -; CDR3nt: TGTGCCAGTACGGGGAGGTACGAGCAGTACTTC; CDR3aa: CASTGRYEQYF
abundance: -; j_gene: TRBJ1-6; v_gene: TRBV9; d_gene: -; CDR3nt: TGTGCCAGCAGCGGCAGACCGGGACAATTTGGGAATAATTCACCCCTCCACTTT; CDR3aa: CASSGRPGQFGNNSPLHF
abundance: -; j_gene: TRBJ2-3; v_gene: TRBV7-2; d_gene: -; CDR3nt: TGTGCCAGCAGCTTAGTTCCGGGTAGCACAGATACGCAGTATTTT; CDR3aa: CASSLVPGSTDTQYF
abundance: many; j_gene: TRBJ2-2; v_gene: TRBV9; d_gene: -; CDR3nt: TGTGCCAGCAGCGTATCGAACAGGGATGTGGGAGAGCTGTTTTTT; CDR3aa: CASSVSNRDVGELFF
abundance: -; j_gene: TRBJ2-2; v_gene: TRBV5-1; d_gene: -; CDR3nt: TGCGCCAGCAGCTTAGGGCAGGGGAACACCGGGGAGCTGTTTTTT; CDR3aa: CASSLGQGNTGELFF
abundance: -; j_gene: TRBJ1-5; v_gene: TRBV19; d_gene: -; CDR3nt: TGTGCCAGTAGTGACAGATACAATCAGCCCCAGCATTTT; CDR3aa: CASSDRYNQPQHF
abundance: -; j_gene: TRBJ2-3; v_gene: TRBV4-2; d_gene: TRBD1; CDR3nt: TGTGCCAGCAGCCAAGGTCAGGGGACAGACACAGATACGCAGTATTTT; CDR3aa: CASSQGQGTDTDTQYF
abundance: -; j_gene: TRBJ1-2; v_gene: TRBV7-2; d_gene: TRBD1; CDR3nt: TGTGCCAGCAGCCTTGGGGGGACAGGAACCTATGGCTACACCTTC; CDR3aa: CASSLGGTGTYGYTF
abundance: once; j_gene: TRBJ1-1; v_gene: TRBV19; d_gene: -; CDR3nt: TGTGCCAGTAGTATAAGAGGGGGAGCTTTCTTT; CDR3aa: CASSIRGGAFF
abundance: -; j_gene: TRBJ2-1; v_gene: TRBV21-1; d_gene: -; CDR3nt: TGTGCCAGCAGCAAAAGGAGGGGAGCAACCCCCTTACAGAATGAGCAGTTCTTC; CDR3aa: CASSKRRGATPLQNEQFF
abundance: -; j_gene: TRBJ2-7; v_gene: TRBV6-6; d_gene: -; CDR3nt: TGTGCCAGCAGCCGACTAGGCTACGAGCAGTACTTC; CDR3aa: CASSRLGYEQYF
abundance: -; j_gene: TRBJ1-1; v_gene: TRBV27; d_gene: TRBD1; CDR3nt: TGTGCCAGCAGTTTAGACAGGGGGCCGGGTAACACTGAAGCTTTCTTT; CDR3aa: CASSLDRGPGNTEAFF
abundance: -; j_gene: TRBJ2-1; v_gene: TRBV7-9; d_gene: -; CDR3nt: TGTGCCAGCAGCCGCAGGACAGTCAGCTCCTACAATGAGCAGTTCTTC; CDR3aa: CASSRRTVSSYNEQFF
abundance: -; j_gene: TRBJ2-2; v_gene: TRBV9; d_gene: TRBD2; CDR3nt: TGTGCCAGCAGCGTAGTTAGCGGGAGACTCAGCACCGGGGAGCTGTTTTTT; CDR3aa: CASSVVSGRLSTGELFF
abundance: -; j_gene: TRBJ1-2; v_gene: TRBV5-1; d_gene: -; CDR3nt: TGCGCCAGCAGCCGTACCCCTGACAAACTCACTAACTATGGCTACACCTTC; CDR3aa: CASSRTPDKLTNYGYTF
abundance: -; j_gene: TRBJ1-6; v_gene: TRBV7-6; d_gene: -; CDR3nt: TGTGCCAGCAGCTTAGCAGCTAATTCACCCCTCCACTTT; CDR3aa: CASSLAANSPLHF
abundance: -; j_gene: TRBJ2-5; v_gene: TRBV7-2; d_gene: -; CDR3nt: TGTGCCAGCAGCCCGGAGTATGGGGCGGGGGAGACCCAGTACTTC; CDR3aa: CASSPEYGAGETQYF
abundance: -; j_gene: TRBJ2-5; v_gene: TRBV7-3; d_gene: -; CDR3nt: TGTGCCAGCAGTTACGGGGGTCGAGAGACCCAGTACTTC; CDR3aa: CASSYGGRETQYF
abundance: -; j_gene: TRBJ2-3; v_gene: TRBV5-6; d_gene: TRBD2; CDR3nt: TGTGCCAGCAGCCCACTAGCGGGGGCTCGCACAGATACGCAGTATTTT; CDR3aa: CASSPLAGARTDTQYF
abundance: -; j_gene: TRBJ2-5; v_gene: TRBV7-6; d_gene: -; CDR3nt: TGTGCCAGCAGCCCACGGACTTTCGCAGGCCAAGAGACCCAGTACTTC; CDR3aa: CASSPRTFAGQETQYF
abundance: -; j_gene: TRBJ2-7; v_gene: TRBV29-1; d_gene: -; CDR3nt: TGCAGCGTAAGGAGGACGGACCACGAGCAGTACTTC; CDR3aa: CSVRRTDHEQYF